This TCR beta chain was retrieved from a study of blood T cell repertoires in COVID-19. Study summary: Samples representing acute and convalescent COVID-19 were sourced from the United States, Italy and Spain. Nucleic acid was either cDNA or gDNA, and it came from T cells, B-cell-depleted T cells, or PBMCs.

Original analysis: Using reference gene primer amplification, nucleated cell counts were estimated. TCRdb's copy holds only in-frame clones and misses some; the assay was immunoSEQ multiplex PCR. D and trimming were read from the DNA, whereas the V and J calls and clone size are those reported in that table. In the table there are 95,000 to 150,000 clones, just over 70% of which are singletons. The TCR sequence derives from a human donor with acute or convalescent COVID-19. The donor label of this sample is uncertain. Sequences were obtained from peripheral blood.

The CDR3 DNA reads as TGTGCCAGCAGCTTAAAAGGGGTTAATTCACCCCTCCACTTT. Translating gives CASSLKGVNSPLHF. The rearrangement joins TRBV7-3 to TRBJ1-6, with D possibly matching TRBD1 (5 bases). The CDR3 consists of 14 residues. The germline V and J ends were trimmed by 1 base and 6 bases, with 7 bases remaining between them. The germline gives CDR1 SGHTA, CDR2 FQGTGA.